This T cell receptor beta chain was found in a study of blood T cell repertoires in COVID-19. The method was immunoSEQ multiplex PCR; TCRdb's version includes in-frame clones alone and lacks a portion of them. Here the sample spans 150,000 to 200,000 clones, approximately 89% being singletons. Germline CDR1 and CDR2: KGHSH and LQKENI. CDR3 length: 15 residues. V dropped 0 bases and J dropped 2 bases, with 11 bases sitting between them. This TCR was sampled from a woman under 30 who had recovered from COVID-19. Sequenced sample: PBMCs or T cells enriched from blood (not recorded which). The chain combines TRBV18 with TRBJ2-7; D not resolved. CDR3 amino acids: CASSPPAPGTYEQYF. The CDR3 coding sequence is TGTGCCAGCTCACCACCGGCCCCAGGTACCTACGAGCAGTACTTC.